Listed here is a single TCR beta chain. Its antigen specificity is not known. The record has no base qualities; no much larger clone is one base away. These data originate in a study of STAT5B mutations in CD4+ large granular lymphocyte leukemia (dated 2022 in TCRdb). Notes on the research overall: Among the healthy controls, the CDR3 'QG' motif was associated with a particular HLA allele. Flow cytometry performed on FACSCanto II or FACSVerse showed that the purified fractions had more than 95% purity among lymphocytes. The study compared the TCRbeta repertoires of patients with CD4+ T-cell large granular lymphocyte leukemia against the TCRbeta repertoires of healthy blood donors.

Results and caveats for the whole study, not just this receptor: The data were not HLA-matched, and the higher clonality in CD4+ T-LGLL than in CD8+ T-LGLL could be due to the relatively small sample size. CD4-sorted patient repertoires appeared more clonal than healthy CD4+ repertoires, and this difference persisted after removing the putative leukemic clones. Each patient's main leukemic clonotypes were private, but roughly 25% of these clonotypes showed up at low frequency in the non-leukemic repertoires of other patients.

The healthy control group was made up of around 40 blood donors, and the Finnish Red Cross blood service supplied their buffy coats. All TCR-sequenced material derived from peripheral blood: patient blood samples and healthy donor buffy coats. Ficoll-Hypaque gradient centrifugation was used to isolate peripheral blood mononuclear cells. CD4+ cells were magnetically purified from the buffy coats of healthy controls. Genomic DNA was extracted using the Gentra Puregene Cell and Tissue kit, and a Qubit 2.0 fluorometer was used to quantify it. The immunoSEQ assay at survey resolution was applied to genomic DNA for sequencing of TCRbeta rearrangements. The published analysis was carried out like this. In the TCR sequencing data, the lowest productive clonotype frequency that could be detected was 2.59 x 10-5. Analyses included only productive TCRbeta rearrangements, meaning complete and in-frame sequences. Clonality for each sample was calculated as Simpson clonality in the immunoSEQ Analyzer version 3.0. Based on frequency, clones were grouped as very rare, small, medium, large (1-20%) or hyperexpanded (>20%). Generation probabilities were estimated with OLGA 1.2.3, V-gene circos plots were made with VDJtools, specificities were looked up in VDJdb, and CDR3 motifs were identified with GLIPH. TCRdb carries this immuneACCESS record with in-frame sequences only. Its versions omit some clonotypes, under half of them owing to an unresolved V gene in the studies checked, with the rest unexplained. Clone size and the V and J calls come from that table; the DNA yielded D and trimming. This sample holds about 21,000 clones; approximately 71% were observed only once. The ten largest clones capture less than 5% of the sample.

This clonotype originated in a human donor in good health. The sequenced sample was CD4+ T cells from blood buffy coats.

The base sequence is TGTGCCAGCAGCCTGACAGGGTTCAGTGAGCAGTTCTTC. Translated, this gives CASSLTGFSEQFF. Recombination joined TRBV7-8 with TRBJ2-1, with 7 middle bases fitting TRBD1. At the junction V is shortened by 5 bases and J by 9 bases; bases outside the gene matches: 7. Taken from the germline V gene, the CDR1 and CDR2 loops are SGHVS and FQNEAQ. The CDR3 runs 13 amino acids, cysteine and phenylalanine included. Only the CDR3 DNA stays, 39 bases, in frame from base 1.